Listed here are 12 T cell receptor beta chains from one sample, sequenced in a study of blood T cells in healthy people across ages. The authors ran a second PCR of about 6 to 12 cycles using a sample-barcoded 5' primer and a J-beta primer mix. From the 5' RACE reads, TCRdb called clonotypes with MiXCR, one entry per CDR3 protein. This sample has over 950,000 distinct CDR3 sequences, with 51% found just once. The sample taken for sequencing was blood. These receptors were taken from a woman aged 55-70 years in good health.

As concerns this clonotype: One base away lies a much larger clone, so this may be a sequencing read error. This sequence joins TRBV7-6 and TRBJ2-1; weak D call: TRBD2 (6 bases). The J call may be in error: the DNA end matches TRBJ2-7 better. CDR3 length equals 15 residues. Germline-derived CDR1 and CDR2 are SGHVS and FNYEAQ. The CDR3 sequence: CASSLEAGSYNEQYF. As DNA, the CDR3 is TGTGCCAGCAGCTTAGAAGCGGGCTCCTACAATGAGCAGTACTTC.

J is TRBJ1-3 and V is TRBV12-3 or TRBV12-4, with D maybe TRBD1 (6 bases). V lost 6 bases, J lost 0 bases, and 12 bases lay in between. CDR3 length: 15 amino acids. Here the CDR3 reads CASRLGGHSGNTIYF. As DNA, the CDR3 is TGTGCCAGCAGGCTAGGGGGGCACTCTGGAAACACCATATATTTT.

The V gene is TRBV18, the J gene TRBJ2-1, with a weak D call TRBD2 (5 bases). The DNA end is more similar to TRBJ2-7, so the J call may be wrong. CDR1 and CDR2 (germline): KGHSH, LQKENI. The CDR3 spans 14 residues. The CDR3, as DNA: TGTGCCAGCTCACCGGAGGACCACTACAATGAGCAGTACTTC. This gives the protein CASSPEDHYNEQYF.

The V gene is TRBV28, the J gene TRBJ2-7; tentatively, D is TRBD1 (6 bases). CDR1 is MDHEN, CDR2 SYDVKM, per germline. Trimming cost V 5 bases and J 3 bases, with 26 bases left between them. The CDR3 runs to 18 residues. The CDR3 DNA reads TGTGCCAGCAGTCCCCAAATTCCCGCCAGGGGAATCTTCTACGAGCAGTACTTC. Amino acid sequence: CASSPQIPARGIFYEQYF.

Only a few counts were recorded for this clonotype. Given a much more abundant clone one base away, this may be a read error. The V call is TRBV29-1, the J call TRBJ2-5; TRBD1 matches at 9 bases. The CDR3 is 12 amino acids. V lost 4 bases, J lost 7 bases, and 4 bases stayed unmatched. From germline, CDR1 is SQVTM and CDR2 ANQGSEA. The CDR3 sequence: CSVGRQGGTQYF. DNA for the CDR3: TGCAGCGTTGGAAGACAGGGGGGGACCCAGTACTTC.

The CDR3 coding sequence is TGTGCCAGCAGCTTACAGGTTTTGTGGAGCGAGCAGTTCTTC. Protein: CASSLQVLWSEQFF. This chain uses TRBV7-9 with TRBJ2-1; D is unclear. Germline V lookup: CDR1 SEHNR, CDR2 FQNEAQ (reference sequence). The CDR3 contains 14 residues. Trimming removed 2 bases at V and 10 bases at J, with 15 bases between.

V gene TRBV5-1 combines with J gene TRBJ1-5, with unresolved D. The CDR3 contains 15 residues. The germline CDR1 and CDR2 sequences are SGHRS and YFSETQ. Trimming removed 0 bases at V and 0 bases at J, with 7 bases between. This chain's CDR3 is CASSLGTSSNQPQHF. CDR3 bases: TGCGCCAGCAGCTTGGGCACCTCTAGCAATCAGCCCCAGCATTTT.

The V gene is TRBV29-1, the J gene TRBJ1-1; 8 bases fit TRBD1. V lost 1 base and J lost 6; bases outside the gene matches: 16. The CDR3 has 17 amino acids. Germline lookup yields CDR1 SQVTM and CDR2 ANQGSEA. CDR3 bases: TGCAGCGTTGAAGTGGACAGGGACATATGGTCGGTCGCTGAAGCTTTCTTT. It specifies CSVEVDRDIWSVAEAFF.

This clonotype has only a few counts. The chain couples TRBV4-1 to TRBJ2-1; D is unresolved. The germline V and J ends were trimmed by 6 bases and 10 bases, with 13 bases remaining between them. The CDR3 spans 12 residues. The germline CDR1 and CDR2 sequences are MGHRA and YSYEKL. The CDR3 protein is CASSPYGLEQFF. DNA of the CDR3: TGCGCCAGCAGTCCTTACGGTCTAGAGCAGTTCTTC.

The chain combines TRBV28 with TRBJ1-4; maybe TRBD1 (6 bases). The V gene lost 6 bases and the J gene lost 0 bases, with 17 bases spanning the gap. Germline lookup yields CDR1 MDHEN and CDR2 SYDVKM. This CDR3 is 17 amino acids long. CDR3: CASSIQGHRATNEKLFF. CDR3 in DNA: TGTGCCAGCAGCATACAGGGCCATCGGGCAACTAATGAAAAACTGTTTTTT. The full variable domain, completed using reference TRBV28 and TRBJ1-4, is DVKVTQSSRYLVKRTGEKVFLECVQDMDHENMFWYRQDPGLGLRLIYFSYDVKMKEKGDIPEGYSVSREKKERFSLILESASTNQTSMYLCASSIQGHRATNEKLFFGSGTQLSVL.

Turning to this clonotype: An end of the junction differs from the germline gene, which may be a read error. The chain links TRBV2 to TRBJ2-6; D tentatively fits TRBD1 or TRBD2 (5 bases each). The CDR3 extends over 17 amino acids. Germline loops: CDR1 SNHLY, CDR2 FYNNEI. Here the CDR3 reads CASSERRGAAGASVLTF. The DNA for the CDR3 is TGTGCCAGCAGTGAAAGGCGAGGGGCAGCTGGGGCCAGCGTCCTGACTTTC.

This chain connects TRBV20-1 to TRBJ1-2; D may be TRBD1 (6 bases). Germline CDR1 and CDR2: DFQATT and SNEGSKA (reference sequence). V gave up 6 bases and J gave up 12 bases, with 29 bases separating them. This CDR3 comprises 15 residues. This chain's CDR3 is CSAPARGGPRGGHTF. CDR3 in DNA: TGCAGTGCCCCAGCGAGGGGGGGACCGCGCGGAGGCCACACCTTC.